Shown below are 9 T cell receptor beta chains from a single sample sequenced in a study of beta chain features in type 1 diabetes. Sequenced material consisted of expressed TCRB transcripts (all of the isolated RNA was reverse transcribed). Method: immunoSEQ multiplex PCR; TCRdb's copy keeps in-frame clones and lacks some. Found here are fewer than 650,000 clones, roughly 16% of them singletons; the top ten hold under 0.095%. Sequencing input: naive CD4+ T cells from blood. These TCRs come from a young man in good health.

The chain carries TRBV27 and TRBJ1-1; D is undetermined. Germline CDR1 and CDR2: MNHEY and SMNVEV (reference sequence). Between the trimmed V and J ends, which lost 3 bases and 2 bases, there was a span of 10 bases. This CDR3 region has 14 residues. CDR3 sequence reads: CASSLEGGNTEAFF. The CDR3 nucleotides are TGTGCCAGCAGTTTGGAGGGTGGTAACACTGAAGCTTTCTTT.

The J gene is TRBJ1-3, the V gene TRBV27, with D possibly being TRBD1 (5 bases). There are 17 residues in the CDR3. CDR1 and CDR2 from the germline V gene are MNHEY and SMNVEV (reference sequence). Trimming left V 0 bases short and J 0 bases short, with 12 bases between. CDR3 DNA sequence: TGTGCCAGCAGTTTATCCCTGGCAGGGCCCTCTGGAAACACCATATATTTT. This translates into CASSLSLAGPSGNTIYF.

A few counts support this clone. This sequence may be a read error, since a much larger clone differs from it by one base. This chain uses TRBV6-6 with TRBJ2-3, with D unclear. Germline V gene data show CDR1 as MNHNY and CDR2 as SVGAGI (reference sequence). The CDR3 runs 11 residues. The V end lost 6 bases, the J end lost 3 bases, and 4 bases lay between the germline ends. In DNA form, the CDR3 reads TGTGCCAGCAGCTTGACAGATACGCAGTATTTT. It yields the protein CASSLTDTQYF.

The genes are TRBV10-3 and TRBJ2-3, with D unresolved. Trimming took off 1 base at V and 4 bases at J, with 6 bases between the two ends. Germline-derived CDR1 and CDR2 are ENHRY and SYGVKD. This CDR3 spans 13 amino acids. This CDR3 is CAISEWKSDTQYF. DNA for the CDR3: TGTGCCATCAGTGAGTGGAAATCAGATACGCAGTATTTT.

This chain joins TRBV7-9 and TRBJ1-4; D remains unclear. CDR1 SEHNR and CDR2 FQNEAQ come from the germline V gene (reference sequence). V was clipped by 5 bases and J by 0 bases, with 13 bases between them. The CDR3 runs to 16 residues. The CDR3 DNA follows: TGTGCCAGCAGCCTAACACAACTCACAACTAATGAAAAACTGTTTTTT. Translating it yields CASSLTQLTTNEKLFF.

The chain couples TRBV2 to TRBJ2-3; tentatively, D is TRBD2 (6 bases). The germline V and J ends were trimmed by 7 bases and 2 bases, with 13 bases remaining between them. The germline CDR1 and CDR2 sequences are SNHLY and FYNNEI. This CDR3 is 14 amino acids long. CDR3 protein: CASTPWTNTDTQYF. The CDR3 DNA reads as TGTGCCAGCACCCCATGGACTAACACAGATACGCAGTATTTT.

This clone was seen a handful of times. CDR3 region: CASSPGQTVGYGYTF. DNA of the CDR3: TGTGCCAGCTCACCTGGACAAACCGTAGGCTATGGCTACACCTTC. The chain joins TRBV18 to TRBJ1-2, with D perhaps TRBD1 (5 bases). V was cut by 3 bases and J by 4 bases, with 15 bases left in between. Germline lookup yields CDR1 KGHSH and CDR2 LQKENI. This CDR3 has 15 residues.

The chain combines TRBV6-6 with TRBJ1-2; D is possibly TRBD1 (5 bases). V shed 7 bases and J shed 4 bases, with 13 bases lying between them. The CDR3 is made up of 13 amino acids. CDR1 is MNHNY and CDR2 is SVGAGI in the germline V gene (reference sequence). CDR3 residues: CASTSDSPYGYTF. For the CDR3, the DNA is TGTGCCAGCACCTCCGACAGTCCCTATGGCTACACCTTC.

There are a few counts of this clone. This chain uses TRBV4-2 with TRBJ2-4; possibly TRBD1 or TRBD2 for D (5 bases each). Trimming shortened V by 1 base and J by 6 bases, and 13 bases separated the two germline ends. There are 15 residues in the CDR3. Germline loops: CDR1 LGHNA, CDR2 YNFKEQ. The CDR3 DNA reads TGTGCCAGCAGCCAAGCCGGGGCATGGGGAAACATTCAGTACTTC. Protein sequence: CASSQAGAWGNIQYF.